Listed here are 3 T cell receptor beta chains from one sample, sequenced in a study of blood T cell repertoires in COVID-19. Data came from immunoSEQ multiplex PCR; TCRdb stores just in-frame clones and leaves some out. The sample has approximately 140,000 clones; around 76% are singletons. The sequenced sample consisted of peripheral blood. The receptors shown here come from an elderly man with acute or convalescent COVID-19.

V and J are TRBV9 and TRBJ2-1; the D gene is possibly TRBD2 (6 bases). The CDR3 totals 15 residues. Per the germline V gene, CDR1 is SGDLS and CDR2 is YYNGEE. Trimming took 0 bases from V and 3 from J, leaving 10 bases between them. This CDR3 is CASSVDRGFYNEQFF. The CDR3, as DNA: TGTGCCAGCAGCGTAGACCGGGGGTTCTACAATGAGCAGTTCTTC.

This clone occurred a few times. The V call is TRBV5-5, the J call TRBJ1-3, with no clear D. Per germline, CDR1 SGHKS and CDR2 YYEKEE (reference sequence). The CDR3 is made up of 15 amino acids. V shed 3 bases and J shed 4 bases, with 14 bases lying between them. The chain's CDR3 is CASSSSGGLGNTIYF. The CDR3 DNA reads TGTGCCAGCAGCTCATCGGGAGGGTTAGGAAACACCATATATTTT. Looking up the rest from reference TRBV5-5 and TRBJ1-3 gives the full variable domain: DAGVTQSPTHLIKTRGQQVTLRCSPISGHKSVSWYQQVLGQGPQFIFQYYEKEERGRGNFPDRFSARQFPNYSSELNVNALLLGDSALYLCASSSSGGLGNTIYFGEGSWLTVV.

The J gene is TRBJ2-3, the V gene TRBV6-4; the D gene is possibly TRBD2 (7 bases). The V end lost 3 bases, the J end lost 1 base, and 11 bases lay between the germline ends. From germline, CDR1 is MRHNA and CDR2 SNTAGT. The CDR3 consists of 15 residues. In DNA, the CDR3 is TGTGCCAGCAGTGAGGGGGCGGGGGGCACAGATACGCAGTATTTT. Translation: CASSEGAGGTDTQYF.